This TCR beta chain is drawn from a study of T cells in Graves' hyperthyroidism and ophthalmopathy. Study-wide results and limits: Blood also held most thyroid clonotypes expanded beyond 0.001. Patients with ophthalmopathy were separated from those with stable hyperthyroidism by a 13 V-J model.

The CDR3 runs 13 residues. Trimming took 5 bases from V and 9 from J, leaving 14 bases between them. Germline V gene lookup returns CDR1 SGHTA and CDR2 FQGTGA. Regions amplified from RNA transcripts were the TCR beta CDR3 regions. First-round RT-PCR of the TCR CDR3 relied on the HTBI primer set. Each CDR3 protein is one row after TCRdb ran MiXCR on the multiplex PCR reads. Altogether a few hundred thousand distinct CDR3 sequences are present, 46% being singletons, with the ten largest covering around 7.7%. Patients were excluded because of uncontrolled infection, other autoimmune disease, pregnancy or lactation. On this clonotype: Its cognate antigen is unknown.

Sequencing was done on a sample of peripheral blood or thyroid tissue (not recorded which). This clonotype originated in a woman aged 18-29 years with Graves' hyperthyroidism. The chain has TRBV7-3 and TRBJ2-1, with TRBD2 as a possible D gene (6 bases). For the CDR3, the DNA is TGTGCCAGCAGCGAGACTAGTCCGGGTGAGCAGTTCTTC. As protein: CASSETSPGEQFF.